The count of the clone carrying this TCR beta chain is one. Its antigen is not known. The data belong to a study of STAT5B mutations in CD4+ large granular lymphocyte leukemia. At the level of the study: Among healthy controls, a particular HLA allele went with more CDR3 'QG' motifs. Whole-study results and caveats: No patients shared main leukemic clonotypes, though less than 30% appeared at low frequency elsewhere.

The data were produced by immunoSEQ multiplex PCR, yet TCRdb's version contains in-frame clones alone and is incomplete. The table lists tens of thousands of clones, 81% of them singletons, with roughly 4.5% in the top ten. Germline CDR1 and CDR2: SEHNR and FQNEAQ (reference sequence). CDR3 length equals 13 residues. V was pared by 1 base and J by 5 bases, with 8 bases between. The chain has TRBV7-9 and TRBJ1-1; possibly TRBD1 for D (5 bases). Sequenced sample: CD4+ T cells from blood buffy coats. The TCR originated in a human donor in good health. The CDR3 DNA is TGTGCCAGCAGCTTAGAGGGGCAAACTGAAGCTTTCTTT. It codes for CASSLEGQTEAFF.